The 25 T cell receptor beta chains below all came from one sample that was sequenced in a study of blood T cell repertoires in COVID-19. Assay: immunoSEQ multiplex PCR; the TCRdb copy retains only in-frame clones and omits some. The data contain about 140,000 clones, about 86% of them seen just once; the ten biggest clones take up 3.5% to 5.5%. The sequencing input was peripheral blood. The receptors were sampled from a woman in her 40s with acute or convalescent COVID-19.

CDR3 residues: CAWSELAATDTQYF. The CDR3 DNA is TGTGCCTGGAGTGAGCTAGCGGCCACAGATACGCAGTATTTT. The chain employs TRBV30 and TRBJ2-3; the match to TRBD2 covers 7 bases. With V trimmed by 1 base and J by 2 bases, 3 bases remained unmatched. Germline loops: CDR1 GTSNPN, CDR2 SVGIG (reference sequence). This CDR3 spans 14 amino acids. The variable domain in full, with the rest retrieved from reference TRBV30 and TRBJ2-3, is SQTIHQWPATLVQPVGSPLSLECTVEGTSNPNLYWYRQAAGRGLQLLFYSVGIGQISSEVPQNLSASRPQDRQFILSSKKLLLSDSGFYLCAWSELAATDTQYFGPGTRLTVL.

The chain couples TRBV5-1 to TRBJ2-7; possibly TRBD1 for D (5 bases). The CDR3 runs 15 residues. Trimming stripped 2 bases from V and 0 bases from J, with 12 bases between. Looked up from germline, CDR1 is SGHRS and CDR2 is YFSETQ. As DNA, the CDR3 is TGCGCCAGCAGCTTAGGGGTTTTAGCCTCCTACGAGCAGTACTTC. It yields the protein CASSLGVLASYEQYF.

This chain connects TRBV27 to TRBJ2-7; 8 bases match TRBD1. With V trimmed by 6 bases and J by 3 bases, 10 bases remained unmatched. The CDR3 has 15 amino acids. Per germline, CDR1 MNHEY and CDR2 SMNVEV (reference sequence). The CDR3 loop reads CASSPGQGGFYEQYF. The CDR3 DNA reads as TGTGCCAGCAGCCCCGGACAGGGAGGATTCTACGAGCAGTACTTC.

This clone was detected once. The V call is TRBV6-5, the J call TRBJ1-2; 7 nucleotides agree with TRBD1. Germline assignment: CDR1 MNHEY and CDR2 SVGAGI. With V trimmed by 10 bases and J by 1 base, 9 bases remained unmatched. The CDR3 contains 14 residues. CDR3 residues: CAIRRDSYNYGYTF. CDR3 nucleotides: TGTGCCATCCGGAGGGACAGCTATAACTATGGCTACACCTTC.

This clone has only a few counts. The chain joins TRBV18 to TRBJ2-1; D is possibly TRBD1 (5 bases). Trimming stripped 3 bases from V and 10 bases from J, with 10 bases between. The CDR3 runs to 12 residues. Germline assignment: CDR1 KGHSH and CDR2 LQKENI. CDR3 nucleotides: TGTGCCAGCTCACCGGACATGGGAGAGCAGTTCTTC. This codes for CASSPDMGEQFF.

The chain links TRBV25-1 to TRBJ1-2; D might be TRBD1 (5 bases). Germline CDR1 is MGHDK and CDR2 is SYGVNS. V lost 4 bases to trimming and J lost 7 bases, with 13 bases between them. The CDR3 consists of 13 residues. CDR3 amino acids: CASSVDPGGGYTF. CDR3 DNA sequence: TGTGCCAGCAGTGTTGACCCGGGGGGTGGCTACACCTTC.

The rearrangement joins TRBV30 to TRBJ1-2; the D gene is possibly TRBD1 (6 bases). V was pared by 0 bases and J by 8 bases, with 13 bases between. The germline V gene has CDR1 GTSNPN and CDR2 SVGIG (reference sequence). The length of the CDR3 is 13 residues. The CDR3 region has the DNA TGTGCCTGGAGTGTACGGGGGGCAGGAGGCTACACCTTC. Translated: CAWSVRGAGGYTF. Variable domain in full (rest from reference TRBV30 and TRBJ1-2): SQTIHQWPATLVQPVGSPLSLECTVEGTSNPNLYWYRQAAGRGLQLLFYSVGIGQISSEVPQNLSASRPQDRQFILSSKKLLLSDSGFYLCAWSVRGAGGYTFGSGTRLTVV.

This clone is a singleton in its sample. This sequence joins TRBV4-3 and TRBJ1-1; 8 bases are a match to TRBD1. Trimming cost V 3 bases and J 2 bases; bases outside gene matches: 5. The CDR3 runs 15 residues. CDR1 and CDR2 from the germline V gene are LGHNA and YSLEER. CDR3 nucleotides: TGCGCCAGCAGCCAGCTCGACAGGGGTAACACTGAAGCTTTCTTT. This gives the protein CASSQLDRGNTEAFF.

This clone has just one count. The V and J genes are TRBV3-1 (or the pseudogene TRBV3-2) and TRBJ1-2; 9 nucleotides agree with TRBD1. The CDR3 loop spans 16 amino acids. Germline CDR1 LGHDT, CDR2 YNNKEL (reference sequence). The V and J ends lost 0 bases and 4 bases, in that order; junction bases with no gene match: 6. The CDR3 protein is CASSQERHRGPYGYTF. For the CDR3, the DNA is TGTGCCAGCAGCCAAGAAAGGCACAGGGGGCCCTATGGCTACACCTTC.

The chain uses TRBV28 and TRBJ2-2; 12 bases line up with TRBD2. The trim removed 4 bases at V and 4 bases at J, leaving 1 base unmatched. This CDR3 region has 15 residues. Germline V gene data show CDR1 as MDHEN and CDR2 as SYDVKM. CDR3 DNA sequence: TGTGCCAGCAGTTCTAGCGGGGGGGTCACCGGGGAGCTGTTTTTT. This translates into CASSSSGGVTGELFF.

The chain is built from TRBV21-1 and TRBJ2-7; whether TRBD2, the table's D call, matches the DNA was not checked. TRBV21-1 is shown as a pseudogene. The CDR3 loop spans 18 amino acids. The chain's CDR3 is CASSKVKCFGLAVYEQYF. The CDR3 DNA reads as TGTGCCAGCAGCAAAGTTAAGTGCTTTGGACTAGCGGTGTACGAGCAGTACTTC.

As DNA, the CDR3 is TGTGCCAGCAGCTTCAGGGGGCCTGGGGCCAACGTCCTGACTTTC. It codes for CASSFRGPGANVLTF. The chain links TRBV7-9 to TRBJ2-6, with 8 bases fitting TRBD1. CDR3 length: 15 amino acids. Germline loops: CDR1 SEHNR, CDR2 FQNEAQ (reference sequence). Trimming took 3 bases from V and 2 from J; bases not matched to a gene: 0.

The chain combines TRBV30 with TRBJ1-2; 8 nucleotides agree with TRBD1. The V gene's germline CDR1 is GTSNPN and CDR2 SVGIG (reference sequence). After removal of 0 bases from V and 7 bases from J, the junction contained 4 bases not matched to a gene. This CDR3 is 13 amino acids long. The CDR3, as DNA: TGTGCCTGGAGTGTTCAGGGGGCCAGTGGCTACACCTTC. Translated: CAWSVQGASGYTF.

The chain employs TRBV28 and TRBJ1-2, with D perhaps matching TRBD1 (5 bases). CDR1 is MDHEN and CDR2 is SYDVKM in the germline V gene. Trimming shortened V by 3 bases and J by 4 bases, and 21 bases separated the two germline ends. This CDR3 spans 17 amino acids. The CDR3 nucleotides read TGTGCCAGCAGTTTTATTCGGCCCACAGGCCAGGTCTATGGCTACACCTTC. Its protein product is CASSFIRPTGQVYGYTF.

This chain links TRBV3-1 (or the pseudogene TRBV3-2) with TRBJ2-1, with TRBD2 matching over 12 bases. The CDR3 sequence is 20 residues long. CDR1 and CDR2 from the germline V gene are LGHDT and YNNKEL (reference sequence). J gave up 0 bases and V 4 bases, and 13 bases lay outside the gene matches. The CDR3 DNA is TGTGCCAGCAGCCCGTTGATGACTAGCGGGGGCTCCAGCTCCTACAATGAGCAGTTCTTC. This codes for CASSPLMTSGGSSSYNEQFF.

The J gene is TRBJ1-6, the V gene TRBV7-3, with D possibly TRBD1 on 5 matching bases. The CDR3 consists of 14 residues. V was clipped by 1 base and J by 8 bases, with 9 bases between them. In germline, CDR1 is SGHTA, CDR2 FQGTGA. CDR3 in amino acids: CASSLSGHYSPLHF. DNA of the CDR3: TGTGCCAGCAGCTTAAGCGGACATTATTCACCCCTCCACTTT.

V usage is TRBV6-2 or TRBV6-3 and J usage is TRBJ2-2; 9 bases align to TRBD1. The J segment lost 5 bases and the V segment lost 4 bases, leaving 5 bases of the junction unmatched. Germline V gives CDR1 MNHEY, CDR2 SVGEGT. The CDR3 loop spans 15 amino acids. The CDR3 DNA follows: TGTGCCAGCAGTTGGGGACAGGGCGCTACCGGGGAGCTGTTTTTT. Its protein is CASSWGQGATGELFF.

The chain employs TRBV5-4 and TRBJ1-2, with TRBD1 identical over 8 bases. This CDR3 region has 14 residues. V lost 2 bases, J lost 6 bases, and 6 bases stayed unmatched. Germline V CDR1 and CDR2: SGHNT, YYREEE (reference sequence). CDR3 amino acids: CASSLITGGHGYTF. The CDR3 coding sequence is TGTGCCAGCAGCTTAATCACAGGGGGGCATGGCTACACCTTC.

The CDR3 DNA is TGTGCCAGTAGTTGGGACAGGGGGCGGGGGGAGCTGTTTTTT. Protein: CASSWDRGRGELFF. V gene TRBV19 combines with J gene TRBJ2-2; 12 nucleotides align to TRBD1. The CDR3 loop spans 14 amino acids. Trimming took 5 bases from V and 8 from J; bases not matched to a gene: 3. Germline lookup yields CDR1 LNHDA and CDR2 SQIVND (reference sequence). Combining the CDR3 with reference TRBV19 and TRBJ2-2 gives the whole variable domain DGGITQSPKYLFRKEGQNVTLSCEQNLNHDAMYWYRQDPGQGLRLIYYSQIVNDFQKGDIAEGYSVSREKKESFPLTVTSAQKNPTAFYLCASSWDRGRGELFFGEGSRLTVL.

CDR3 nucleotide sequence: TGTGCCAGCAGGATAGACGGGGACTACGAGCAGTACTTC. Protein product: CASRIDGDYEQYF. The J gene is TRBJ2-7, the V gene TRBV28, with D possibly being TRBD2 (5 bases). This CDR3 has 13 residues. V was shortened by 6 bases and J by 3 bases, with 12 bases between the two germline ends. CDR1 and CDR2 from the germline V gene are MDHEN and SYDVKM.

The V gene is TRBV10-1, the J gene TRBJ2-7; TRBD2 matches 11 bases. This CDR3 is built from 19 residues. V dropped 3 bases and J dropped 3; count of bases not matched to a gene: 16. CDR1 is WNHNN, CDR2 SYGVQD, per germline (reference sequence). The CDR3 nucleotides are TGCGCCAGCAGTGATAAGGGAACTTCTAGCGGGGGGTATCTCTACGAGCAGTACTTC. Protein product: CASSDKGTSSGGYLYEQYF.

This chain links TRBV6-5 with TRBJ1-2; TRBD1 agrees at 8 bases. The CDR3 extends over 15 amino acids. The germline V gene has CDR1 MNHEY and CDR2 SVGAGI. Trimming removed 4 bases from V and 7 bases from J; junction bases left unmatched: 11. In DNA, the CDR3 is TGTGCCAGCAGTTCAGGCGCGCAGGGGGCGGGTGGCTACACCTTC. Its translation: CASSSGAQGAGGYTF.

The chain is built from TRBV6-5 and TRBJ2-7; tentatively, D is TRBD2 (5 bases). Germline V gene data show CDR1 as MNHEY and CDR2 as SVGAGI. V was pared by 4 bases and J by 5 bases, with 12 bases between. There are 13 residues in the CDR3. The CDR3 region has the DNA TGTGCCAGCAGTTTAGCGAGTTTCGACGAGCAGTACTTC. It codes for CASSLASFDEQYF.

This clone has just one count. The V call is TRBV7-2, the J call TRBJ2-7, with D possibly matching TRBD1 (6 bases). Germline V CDR1 and CDR2: SGHTA, FQGNSA. Trimming cost V 6 bases and J 0 bases, with 18 bases left between them. CDR3 size: 16 residues. The chain's CDR3 is CASRRVETGSSYEQYF. The CDR3 DNA follows: TGTGCCAGCAGAAGGGTTGAGACAGGTTCCTCCTACGAGCAGTACTTC.

This clone occurred a few times. The chain joins TRBV4-3 to TRBJ1-2; no definite D call. Germline CDR1 reads LGHNA; CDR2 reads YSLEER. V was clipped by 0 bases and J by 2 bases, with 4 bases between them. The CDR3 loop spans 13 amino acids. The CDR3 reads CASSQDQNYGYTF. CDR3 DNA sequence: TGCGCCAGCAGCCAAGATCAGAACTATGGCTACACCTTC.